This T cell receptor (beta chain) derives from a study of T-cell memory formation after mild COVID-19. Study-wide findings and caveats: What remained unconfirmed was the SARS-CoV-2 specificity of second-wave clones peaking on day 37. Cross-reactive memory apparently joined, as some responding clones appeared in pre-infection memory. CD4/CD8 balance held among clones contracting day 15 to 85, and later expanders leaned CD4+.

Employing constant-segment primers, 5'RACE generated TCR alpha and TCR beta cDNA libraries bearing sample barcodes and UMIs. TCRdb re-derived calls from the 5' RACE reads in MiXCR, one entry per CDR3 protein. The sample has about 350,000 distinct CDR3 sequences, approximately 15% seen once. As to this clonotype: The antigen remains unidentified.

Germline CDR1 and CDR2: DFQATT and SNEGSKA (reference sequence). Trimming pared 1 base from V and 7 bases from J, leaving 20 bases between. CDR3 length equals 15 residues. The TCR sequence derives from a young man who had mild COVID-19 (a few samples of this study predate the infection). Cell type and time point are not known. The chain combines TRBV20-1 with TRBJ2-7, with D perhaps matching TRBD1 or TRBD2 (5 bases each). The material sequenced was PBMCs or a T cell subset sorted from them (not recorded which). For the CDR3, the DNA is TGCAGTGCTAGAGTGCAGGGACGGCGGTTGGGGGAGCAGTACTTC. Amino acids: CSARVQGRRLGEQYF.